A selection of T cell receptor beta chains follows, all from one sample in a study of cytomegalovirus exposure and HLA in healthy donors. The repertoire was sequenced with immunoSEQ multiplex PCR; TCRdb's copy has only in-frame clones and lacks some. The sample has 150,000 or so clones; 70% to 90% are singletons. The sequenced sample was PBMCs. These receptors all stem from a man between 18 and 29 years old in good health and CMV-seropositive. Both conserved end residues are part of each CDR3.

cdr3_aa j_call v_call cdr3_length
CASSLARDSQRYRYF TRBJ2-7 TRBV5-6 15
CASSYVGVGYTF TRBJ1-2 TRBV6-5 12
CASGRDRGASNEQFF TRBJ2-1 TRBV12-5 15
CASSSSGTETDTQYF TRBJ2-3 TRBV5-8 15
CATMGQGAGYTF TRBJ1-2 TRBV15 12
CASSLDGTGGSNQPQHF TRBJ1-5 TRBV5-1 17
CASSLVLAGCDNNEQFF TRBJ2-1 TRBV7-4 17
CASLPGGGTEAFF TRBJ1-1 TRBV27 13
CASSSLPGGQETQYF TRBJ2-5 TRBV7-2 15
CASSRTATYEQYF TRBJ2-7 TRBV6-6 13
CASSFRDRSLTGELFF TRBJ2-2 TRBV27 16
CSAEDRVTDTQYF TRBJ2-3 TRBV29-1 13
CASSIRQGNGNEKLFF TRBJ1-4 TRBV21-1 16
CASSLQGTEQYF TRBJ2-7 TRBV5-1 12
CSVTRPDGYTF TRBJ1-2 TRBV29-1 11
CASSYSAGMDTEAFF TRBJ1-1 TRBV6-5 15
CASSLAPPTGISEKLFF TRBJ1-4 TRBV11-2 17
CAWSVQEDLTYEQYF TRBJ2-7 TRBV30 15
CASSEASGSPLHF TRBJ1-6 TRBV6-1 13
CATSRVSGLTYGYTF TRBJ1-2 TRBV15 15
CAWSVTSGTQETQYF TRBJ2-5 TRBV30 15
CASRPDRDRGRVGTEAFF TRBJ1-1 TRBV7-2 18
CSASVIEQFF TRBJ2-1 TRBV20-1 10
CASSVAGAGNTIYF TRBJ1-3 TRBV9 14
CASSEDRKSYEQYF - TRBV5-6 14
CASSQLGLRDEQYF TRBJ2-7 TRBV4-1 14
CASSIGQGAYEQYF TRBJ2-7 TRBV19 14
CASSYSARNDQPQHF TRBJ1-5 TRBV6-5 15
CASSLATRSSGELFF TRBJ2-2 TRBV7-8 15